The 3 T cell receptor beta chains below all came from one sample that was sequenced in a study of T-cell memory formation after mild COVID-19. TCRdb re-called the 5' RACE reads through MiXCR, storing one row per CDR3 protein. The table has about 320,000 distinct CDR3 sequences, approximately 14% seen once. Sample: PBMCs or a T cell subset sorted from them (not recorded which). These TCRs come from a man younger than 30 who had mild COVID-19 (a few samples of this study predate the infection). Cell type and time point are not known.

This chain joins TRBV28 and TRBJ2-6; D is ambiguous. CDR1 is MDHEN and CDR2 is SYDVKM in the germline V gene. The CDR3 is 16 amino acids. The ends were cut back, 2 bases at V and 0 bases at J, with 8 bases in the middle. CDR3 DNA sequence: TGTGCCAGCAGTTTAAGGTTTCCCTCTGGGGCCAACGTCCTGACTTTC. This encodes CASSLRFPSGANVLTF.

This rearrangement joins TRBV2 to TRBJ2-1; D gene ambiguous. Trimming removed 7 bases from V and 0 bases from J, with 13 bases in between. This CDR3 is 15 amino acids long. Germline V gives CDR1 SNHLY, CDR2 FYNNEI. CDR3 sequence reads: CASILRVYSYNEQFF. CDR3 in DNA: TGTGCCAGCATCCTCCGGGTTTACTCCTACAATGAGCAGTTCTTC.

This clonotype was seen at least ten times. V gene TRBV5-1 combines with J gene TRBJ2-7; weak D call: TRBD2 (6 bases). With 1 base removed from V and 2 bases from J, the gap between germline ends came to 16 bases. The CDR3 is 16 residues long. Germline V CDR1 and CDR2: SGHRS, YFSETQ. CDR3 loop: CASSLREPATAYEQYF. The CDR3 DNA reads as TGCGCCAGCAGCTTGCGGGAGCCGGCAACCGCCTACGAGCAGTACTTC.